This T cell receptor beta chain is from a study of T cells after yellow fever vaccination. About the research overall: For low cell numbers, libraries were made with SMART-Seq v4 Ultra Low Input. General study points: Post-booster reappearance was seen for most primary-vaccination clones (just over 95% CD4, 80% to 90% CD8). Faster peaking, at day 5 versus 15, marked a secondary response that was weaker.

The study made its TCR cDNA through 5'RACE template switching. That step introduced a universal primer site along with UMIs. TCRdb re-analysed the 5' RACE reads in MiXCR, keeping a single row per CDR3 protein. The sample has about 340,000 distinct CDR3 sequences, 3.5% to 4.5% seen once. This clonotype has ten or more counts. The antigen is unknown. V shed 3 bases, J shed 1 base, and the junction held 9 bases outside the gene matches. Germline loops: CDR1 MNHEY, CDR2 SMNVEV (reference sequence). CDR3 length equals 17 residues. The sequence was obtained from a man aged 18 to 29 who received the YFV17D yellow fever vaccine. The sequencing here drew on PBMCs, taken 5 days after the yellow fever booster vaccination. The chain has TRBV27 and TRBJ1-1, with TRBD1 matching 9 bases. CDR3 nucleotides: TGTGCCAGCAGTTTGCACCCGGGACAGGGAACGAACACTGAAGCTTTCTTT. Protein product: CASSLHPGQGTNTEAFF.